The 12 T cell receptor beta chains reported below all come from one sample, sequenced in a study of blood T cells in healthy people across ages. For the second PCR, which ran for roughly 7 to 11 cycles, a sample-barcoded 5' primer and a J-beta primer mix were used. TCRdb re-called the 5' RACE reads with MiXCR, one entry per CDR3 protein. The sample has approximately 1,100,000 distinct CDR3 sequences; more than 35% are singletons. Sequencing used blood. Receptors were obtained from an older woman in good health.

This clonotype was seen a handful of times. A single base separates this from a much larger clone, so it may be a read error. The chain carries TRBV28 and TRBJ2-3; 8 bases are a match to TRBD1. Germline V lookup: CDR1 MDHEN, CDR2 SYDVKM. This CDR3 has 12 amino acids. The V segment lost 6 bases and the J segment 8 bases; nucleotides outside the gene matches: 4. The CDR3 nucleotides are TGTGCCAGCAGCCGAACAGGGGGTACGCAGTATTTT. It translates to CASSRTGGTQYF.

The chain links TRBV14 to TRBJ2-1, with D maybe TRBD2 (6 bases). The CDR3 runs to 15 residues. Germline CDR1 SGHDN, CDR2 FVKESK. V lost 1 base and J lost 6, with 13 bases in between. The CDR3 region has the DNA TGTGCCAGCAGCCAAGTGGGGACTCCGATCAATGAGCAGTTCTTC. Protein: CASSQVGTPINEQFF.

This clonotype was observed a handful of times. The J gene is TRBJ2-7, the V gene TRBV29-1; 16 positions agree with TRBD2. V shed 6 bases and J 5 bases; nucleotides not matched to a gene: 4. Germline V gene data show CDR1 as SQVTM and CDR2 as ANQGSEA. The CDR3 spans 14 residues. The CDR3 DNA follows: TGCAGCGTCGCTGGGACTAGCGGGAGGGACGAGCAGTACTTC. Protein product: CSVAGTSGRDEQYF.

This clonotype was seen once. The rearrangement joins TRBV7-2 to TRBJ2-4; D remains ambiguous. CDR1 and CDR2 from the germline V gene are SGHTA and FQGNSA. The V and J ends lost 1 base and 15 bases respectively, with 13 bases between them. The CDR3 is 12 residues long. The CDR3 nucleotides are TGTGCCAGCAGCTTAGAAGGATACGAGCGGTACTTC. Translation: CASSLEGYERYF.

V is TRBV7-2 and J is TRBJ1-5; a weak D match, TRBD1 (5 bases). The germline CDR1 and CDR2 sequences are SGHTA and FQGNSA. This CDR3 region has 15 residues. V lost 2 bases and J 3 bases, leaving 11 bases between the germline ends. CDR3 DNA: TGTGCCAGCAGCTTACCGGGGGATCTCAATCAGCCCCAGCATTTT. This codes for CASSLPGDLNQPQHF.

This clonotype was counted only a few times. V is TRBV2 and J is TRBJ2-3; 7 bases are a match to TRBD2. The CDR3 runs to 15 residues. V shed 10 bases, J shed 1 base, and the junction held 11 bases outside the gene matches. Germline CDR1 reads SNHLY; CDR2 reads FYNNEI. The CDR3 DNA reads as TGTGCCAACCGCCAGTCTCGGGGGGGCACAGATACGCAGTATTTT. Translation: CANRQSRGGTDTQYF.

This clonotype was counted between two and nine times. The chain couples TRBV29-1 to TRBJ2-5; 11 bases are a match to TRBD1. The J call is doubtful: the DNA matches TRBJ2-7 better. The V gene's germline CDR1 is SQVTM and CDR2 ANQGSEA. The CDR3 loop spans 13 amino acids. DNA for the CDR3: TGCAGCGGGGGACAGGGGGAGGAGTACGAGCAGTACTTC. Translated, it gives CSGGQGEEYEQYF.

The CDR3, as DNA: TGTGCCACCAGCAGAGGTATAGCGAAAACACTCTATGGCTACACCTTC. This gives the protein CATSRGIAKTLYGYTF. The chain links TRBV15 to TRBJ1-2; D remains unclear. V lost 1 base and J 4 bases, leaving 16 bases between the germline ends. Germline-derived CDR1 and CDR2 are LNHNV and YYDKDF (reference sequence). The CDR3 is made up of 16 amino acids.

Note on this clonotype: This may arise from a read error, as a much more abundant clone is one base away. The V call is TRBV12-3 or TRBV12-4, the J call TRBJ2-1, with D unclear. V was pared by 8 bases and J by 8 bases, with 16 bases between. The CDR3 covers 13 residues. CDR3 sequence: CASGTKGVHEQFF. CDR3 bases: TGTGCCAGCGGAACGAAGGGCGTCCATGAGCAGTTCTTC.

This clonotype was counted only a few times. This chain joins TRBV20-1 and TRBJ2-7; 7 bases match TRBD2. The CDR3 spans 13 residues. Unmatched junction bases numbered 4, after V lost 3 bases and J lost 2 bases. Germline CDR1 and CDR2: DFQATT and SNEGSKA (reference sequence). The CDR3: CSARGLAAYEQYF. The CDR3 DNA follows: TGCAGTGCTAGGGGGCTAGCGGCCTACGAGCAGTACTTC.

This clonotype showed up just a few times. J is TRBJ2-7 and V is TRBV9; 10 nucleotides align to TRBD1. This CDR3 region has 14 residues. J was trimmed by 5 bases and V by 3 bases; bases with no gene match: 5. The germline V gene encodes CDR1 SGDLS and CDR2 YYNGEE. CDR3 DNA: TGTGCCAGCAGCGGAGGGACAGGGGCCCACGAGCAGTACTTC. Translated, it gives CASSGGTGAHEQYF.

This clonotype was detected a few times. CDR3 region: CSAPTGAGANVLTF. CDR3 sequence (DNA): TGCAGTGCTCCTACAGGTGCTGGGGCCAACGTCCTGACTTTC. This chain uses TRBV20-1 with TRBJ2-6; the D gene is possibly TRBD1 (5 bases). Trimming removed 5 bases at V and 2 bases at J, with 10 bases between. In germline, CDR1 is DFQATT, CDR2 SNEGSKA (reference sequence). The CDR3 is made up of 14 amino acids.